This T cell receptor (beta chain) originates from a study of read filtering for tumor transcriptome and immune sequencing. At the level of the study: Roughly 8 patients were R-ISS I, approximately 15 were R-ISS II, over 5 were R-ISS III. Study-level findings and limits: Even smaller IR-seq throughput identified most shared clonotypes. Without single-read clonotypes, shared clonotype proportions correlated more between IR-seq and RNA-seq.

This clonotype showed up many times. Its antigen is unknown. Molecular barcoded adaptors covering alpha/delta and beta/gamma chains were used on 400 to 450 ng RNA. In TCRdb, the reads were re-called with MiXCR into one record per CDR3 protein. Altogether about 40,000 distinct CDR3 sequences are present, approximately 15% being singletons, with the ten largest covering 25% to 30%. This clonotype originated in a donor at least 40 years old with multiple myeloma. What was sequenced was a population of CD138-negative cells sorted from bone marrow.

CDR3 loop: CASSSTGELLDTQYF. The CDR3, as DNA: TGCGCCAGCAGCTCTACAGGGGAACTTCTGGATACGCAGTATTTT. The V and J genes are TRBV5-1 and TRBJ2-3, with 7 bases aligning to TRBD1. CDR1 is SGHRS and CDR2 is YFSETQ in the germline V gene. The CDR3 sequence is 15 residues long. The V gene end was trimmed by 3 bases and the J gene end by 6 bases; junction bases not matched to a gene: 10.